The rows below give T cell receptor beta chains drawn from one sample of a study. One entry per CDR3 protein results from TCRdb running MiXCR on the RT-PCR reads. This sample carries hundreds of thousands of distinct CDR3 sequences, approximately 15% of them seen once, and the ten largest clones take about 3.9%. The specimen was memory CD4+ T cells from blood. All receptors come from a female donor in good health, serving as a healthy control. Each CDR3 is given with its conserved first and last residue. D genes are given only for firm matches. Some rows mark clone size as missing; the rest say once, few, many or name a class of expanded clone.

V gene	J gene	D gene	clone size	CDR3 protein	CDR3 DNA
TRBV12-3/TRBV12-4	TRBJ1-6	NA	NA	CASSPGPDSPLHF	TGTGCCAGCAGCCCCGGGCCGGATTCACCCCTCCACTTT
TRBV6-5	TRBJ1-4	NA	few	CASSRRDGEKLFF	TGTGCCAGCAGTCGACGGGATGGCGAAAAACTGTTTTTT
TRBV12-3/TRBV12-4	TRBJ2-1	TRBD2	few	CASNPVGRGGVNEQFF	TGTGCCAGCAACCCTGTGGGGCGGGGGGGCGTGAATGAGCAGTTCTTC
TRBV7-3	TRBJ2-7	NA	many	CASSLGGGKNYEQYF	TGTGCCAGCAGCTTAGGAGGGGGCAAGAACTACGAGCAGTACTTC
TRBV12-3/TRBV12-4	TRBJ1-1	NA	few	CASSPGGRGNTEAFF	TGTGCCAGCAGTCCGGGGGGTCGGGGGAACACTGAAGCTTTCTTT
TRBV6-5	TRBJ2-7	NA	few	CASSYSLSQPLYEQYF	TGTGCCAGCAGTTACTCGTTGTCACAGCCTCTCTACGAGCAGTACTTC
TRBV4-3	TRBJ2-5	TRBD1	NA	CASSQAPQGAQETQYF	TGCGCCAGCAGCCAAGCCCCACAGGGGGCTCAAGAGACCCAGTACTTC
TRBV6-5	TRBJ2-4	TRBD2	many	CASSYSRVTSGAKNIQYF	TGTGCCAGCAGTTACTCGAGAGTAACTAGCGGAGCCAAAAACATTCAGTACTTC
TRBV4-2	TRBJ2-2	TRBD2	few	CASSQDSGRARRGELFF	TGTGCCAGCAGCCAAGATAGCGGGAGGGCCCGCCGCGGGGAGCTGTTTTTT
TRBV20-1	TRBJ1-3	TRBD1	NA	CSARKTPRQGPSGGNTIYF	TGCAGTGCTAGAAAGACCCCGAGACAGGGACCGTCTGGAGGAAACACCATATATTTT
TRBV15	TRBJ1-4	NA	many	CATSTGQPATNEKLFF	TGTGCCACCAGCACAGGACAGCCTGCAACTAATGAAAAACTGTTTTTT
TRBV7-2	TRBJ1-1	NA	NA	CASSSRGIATEAFF	TGTGCCAGCAGCTCACGGGGTATAGCCACTGAAGCTTTCTTT
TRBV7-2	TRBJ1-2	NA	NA	CASSTRDGPYGYTF	TGTGCCAGCAGCACCCGGGACGGGCCCTATGGCTACACCTTC
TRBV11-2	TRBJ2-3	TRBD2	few	CASSFKAGSLHTDTQYF	TGTGCCAGCAGCTTTAAAGCGGGGTCTCTTCACACAGATACGCAGTATTTT
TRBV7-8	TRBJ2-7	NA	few	CASSLAGSTEQYF	TGTGCCAGCAGCTTAGCGGGATCGACCGAGCAGTACTTC
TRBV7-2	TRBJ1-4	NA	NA	CASANSINEKLFF	TGTGCCAGCGCAAACTCTATTAATGAAAAACTGTTTTTT
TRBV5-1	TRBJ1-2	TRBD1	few	CASRNGTGGIGYTF	TGCGCCAGCAGAAACGGGACAGGGGGTATTGGCTACACCTTC
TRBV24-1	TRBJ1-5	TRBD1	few	CATSDPRQGRQPQHF	TGTGCCACCAGTGATCCGCGACAGGGTAGGCAGCCCCAGCATTTT
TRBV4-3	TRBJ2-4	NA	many	CASSQDVSNNYIQYF	TGCGCCAGCAGCCAAGACGTGTCTAATAATTACATTCAGTACTTC
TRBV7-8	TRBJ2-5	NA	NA	CASSLRGDRGWETQYF	TGTGCCAGCAGCTTACGAGGAGATAGGGGTTGGGAGACCCAGTACTTC
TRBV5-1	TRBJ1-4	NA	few	CASSPLQGSTNEKLFF	TGCGCCAGCAGCCCTTTACAGGGATCAACTAATGAAAAACTGTTTTTT
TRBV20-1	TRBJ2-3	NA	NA	CSAPKDGSTDTQYF	TGCAGTGCCCCGAAGGACGGAAGCACAGATACGCAGTATTTT
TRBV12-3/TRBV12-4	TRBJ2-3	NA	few	CASSFPTSTSTDTQYF	TGTGCCAGCAGTTTCCCAACTAGCACTAGCACAGATACGCAGTATTTT
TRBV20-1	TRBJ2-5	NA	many	CSARVQPRETQYF	TGCAGTGCTAGAGTGCAGCCAAGAGAGACCCAGTACTTC
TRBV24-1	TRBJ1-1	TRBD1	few	CATRPTGFSEAFF	TGTGCCACCCGCCCGACAGGGTTTAGTGAAGCTTTCTTT
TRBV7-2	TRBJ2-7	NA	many	CASSLDGQVVSYEQYF	TGTGCCAGCAGCTTAGACGGGCAGGTGGTCTCCTACGAGCAGTACTTC
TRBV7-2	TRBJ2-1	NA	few	CASSLRGRAPHEQFF	TGTGCCAGCAGTCTAAGGGGGAGGGCCCCCCATGAGCAGTTCTTC
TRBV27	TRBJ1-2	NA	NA	CASSLSTPPTGYTF	TGTGCCAGCAGTCTTTCGACACCTCCAACTGGCTACACCTTC
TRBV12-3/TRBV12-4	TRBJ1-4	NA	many	CASSLNSETNEKLFF	TGTGCCAGCAGTTTAAACAGCGAAACTAATGAAAAACTGTTTTTT
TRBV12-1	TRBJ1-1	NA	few	CATGTCWTEAFF	TGTGCCACCGGGACGTGTTGGACTGAAGCTTTCTTT
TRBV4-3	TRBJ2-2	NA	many	CASRLSTTNTGELFF	TGCGCCAGCAGACTGTCGACTACGAACACCGGGGAGCTGTTTTTT
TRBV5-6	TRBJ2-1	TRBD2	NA	CASSLDPAGRHNEQFF	TGTGCCAGCAGCTTGGACCCAGCGGGGAGACACAATGAGCAGTTCTTC
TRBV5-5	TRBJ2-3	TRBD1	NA	CASSLRDRGLLDTQYF	TGTGCCAGCAGCCTCCGGGACAGGGGGCTGTTAGATACGCAGTATTTT
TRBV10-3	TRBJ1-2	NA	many	CAISDSGFYGYTF	TGTGCCATCAGTGATTCGGGGTTCTATGGCTACACCTTC
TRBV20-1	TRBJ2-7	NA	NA	CSASLTRRFYEQYF	TGCAGTGCTAGTTTGACAAGAAGGTTCTACGAGCAGTACTTC
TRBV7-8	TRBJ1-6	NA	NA	CASSLGDPGFSPLHF	TGTGCCAGCAGCTTAGGTGATCCGGGGTTTTCACCCCTCCACTTT
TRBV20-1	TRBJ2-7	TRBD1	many	CSARGAPGQGGHEQYF	TGCAGTGCTAGGGGAGCGCCGGGACAGGGTGGCCACGAGCAGTACTTC
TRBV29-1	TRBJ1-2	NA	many	CSVGDQGHYGYTF	TGCAGCGTTGGAGATCAGGGACACTATGGCTACACCTTC
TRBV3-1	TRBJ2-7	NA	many	CASRYGYEQYF	TGTGCCAGCAGATACGGCTACGAGCAGTACTTC
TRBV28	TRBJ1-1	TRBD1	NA	CASSFLTMDRGNTEAFF	TGTGCCAGCAGTTTCCTAACGATGGACAGGGGGAACACTGAAGCTTTCTTT
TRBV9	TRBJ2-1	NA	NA	CASSVGGPYNEQFF	TGTGCCAGCAGCGTCGGCGGACCATACAATGAGCAGTTCTTC